Below, 28 T cell receptor beta chains from the same sample are listed, as sequenced in a study of cytomegalovirus exposure and HLA in healthy donors. The table came from immunoSEQ multiplex PCR; TCRdb's copy has only in-frame clones and leaves some out. The table shows fewer than 70,000 clones, with 95% to 96% occurring only once. The specimen sequenced was PBMCs. Receptor source: a man aged 18 to 30 in good health and CMV-seronegative.

The CDR3 spells CASSPAGHGYEQYF. The CDR3 nucleotides read TGTGCCAGCTCACCTGCGGGGCATGGCTACGAGCAGTACTTC. The chain joins TRBV18 to TRBJ2-7, with D possibly TRBD2 on 6 matching bases. The CDR3 consists of 14 residues. Germline assignment: CDR1 KGHSH and CDR2 LQKENI. Trimming left V 3 bases short and J 3 bases short, with 12 bases between. Based on the CDR3 plus reference TRBV18 and TRBJ2-7, the full variable domain is NAGVMQNPRHLVRRRGQEARLRCSPMKGHSHVYWYRQLPEEGLKFMVYLQKENIIDESGMPKERFSAEFPKEGPSILRIQQVVRGDSAAYFCASSPAGHGYEQYFGPGTRLTVT.

The J gene is TRBJ2-2, the V gene TRBV7-2; D may be TRBD2 (5 bases). V dropped 5 bases and J dropped 3 bases, with 10 bases sitting between them. CDR3 length equals 14 residues. Germline assignment: CDR1 SGHTA and CDR2 FQGNSA. This chain's CDR3 is CASSLTRDTGELFF. CDR3 nucleotide sequence: TGTGCCAGCAGCCTCACTAGGGACACCGGGGAGCTGTTTTTT. Full variable domain (rest looked up from reference TRBV7-2 and TRBJ2-2): GAGVSQSPSNKVTEKGKDVELRCDPISGHTALYWYRQSLGQGLEFLIYFQGNSAPDKSGLPSDRFSAERTGGSVSTLTIQRTQQEDSAVYLCASSLTRDTGELFFGEGSRLTVL.

The chain couples TRBV6-8 to TRBJ1-5; no clear D. The CDR3 runs 15 residues. V lost 6 bases and J 11 bases, leaving 23 bases between the germline ends. Germline V gene sequence: CDR1 MNHGY, CDR2 SAAAGT. CDR3 nucleotide sequence: TGTGCCAGCAGACCACACTATTCGGCAGCCATTGCCCAGCATTTT. It is translated as CASRPHYSAAIAQHF.

This sequence joins TRBV6-1 and TRBJ1-1; possibly TRBD1 for D (5 bases). Trimming stripped 7 bases from V and 1 base from J, with 10 bases between. CDR3 size: 13 residues. Germline CDR1 reads MNHNS; CDR2 reads SASEGT. The CDR3 bases are TGTGCCAGCACTAGGACAACGAACACTGAAGCTTTCTTT. Its translation: CASTRTTNTEAFF.

The J gene is TRBJ2-7, the V gene TRBV28, with 7 bases lining up with TRBD2. The CDR3 has 17 residues. Germline V gene data show CDR1 as MDHEN and CDR2 as SYDVKM. The V segment lost 8 bases and the J segment 2 bases; nucleotides outside the gene matches: 18. The CDR3 DNA is TGTGCCAGCTCTTCCCTGGGGCTAGCGGTTACCCCCTACGAGCAGTACTTC. This translates into CASSSLGLAVTPYEQYF.

V and J are TRBV5-4 and TRBJ2-5; 8 bases are shared with TRBD2. The CDR3 covers 16 residues. Per the germline V gene, CDR1 is SGHNT and CDR2 is YYREEE (reference sequence). V lost 0 bases to trimming and J lost 2 bases; unmatched junction nucleotides: 6. The CDR3 loop reads CASSLDAAGAQETQYF. The CDR3 DNA is TGTGCCAGCAGCTTGGATGCAGCGGGGGCACAAGAGACCCAGTACTTC.

This clone was recorded once. V is TRBV28 and J is TRBJ2-7, with D maybe TRBD2 (6 bases). Between the trimmed V and J ends, which lost 6 bases and 2 bases, there was a span of 17 bases. Germline V CDR1 and CDR2: MDHEN, SYDVKM. CDR3 size: 15 residues. Here the CDR3 reads CASRDQRVLTYEQYF. CDR3 sequence (DNA): TGTGCCAGCAGGGATCAGCGGGTGCTCACCTACGAGCAGTACTTC.

The chain employs TRBV11-2 and TRBJ2-7; TRBD1 agrees at 9 bases. V lost 4 bases to trimming and J lost 1 base; unmatched junction nucleotides: 11. Germline V gene lookup returns CDR1 SGHAT and CDR2 FQNNGV. This CDR3 has 17 residues. CDR3 amino acids: CASSSGTGPRFSYEQYF. The CDR3 region has the DNA TGTGCCAGCAGCTCGGGGACAGGGCCTCGGTTTTCCTACGAGCAGTACTTC.

The chain links TRBV15 to TRBJ2-7, with 7 positions matching TRBD2. The CDR3 length is 15 residues. Losses at the gene ends were 8 bases for V and 3 bases for J; bases not matched to a gene: 13. The germline V gene has CDR1 LNHNV and CDR2 YYDKDF (reference sequence). The CDR3 DNA follows: TGTGCCACCCCCCCCCGGGCTAGCGGAAACTACGAGCAGTACTTC. This translates into CATPPRASGNYEQYF.

V usage is TRBV5-6 and J usage is TRBJ1-4, with 9 bases fitting TRBD1. The germline V gene has CDR1 SGHDT and CDR2 YYEEEE. The CDR3 has 13 residues. With 4 bases clipped from V and 12 bases from J, the junction kept 7 bases outside the gene matches. CDR3 nucleotide sequence: TGTGCCAGCAGCGTGGGACAGGGATCCGAACTGTTTTTT. The encoded protein is CASSVGQGSELFF.

V is TRBV7-2 and J is TRBJ2-7, with TRBD1 as a possible D gene (8 bases). This CDR3 is 15 amino acids long. In germline, CDR1 is SGHTA, CDR2 FQGNSA. The germline V and J ends were trimmed by 5 bases and 1 base, with 15 bases remaining between them. In nucleotides, the CDR3 is TGTGCCAGCAGCCGAACAGGGGGGGGTTCCTACGAGCAGTACTTC. Encoded protein: CASSRTGGGSYEQYF.

The chain recombines TRBV5-1 with TRBJ2-2; 10 bases align to TRBD2. This CDR3 region has 17 residues. The J segment lost 6 bases and the V segment lost 4 bases, leaving 12 bases of the junction unmatched. CDR1 is SGHRS and CDR2 is YFSETQ in the germline V gene. The CDR3 region is CASSRGGTSVVSGELFF. CDR3 DNA: TGCGCCAGCAGCCGAGGCGGGACTAGCGTCGTGTCCGGGGAGCTGTTTTTT.

The rearrangement links TRBV2 to TRBJ2-7; 13 bases map to TRBD2. This CDR3 has 16 amino acids. Germline V CDR1 and CDR2: SNHLY, FYNNEI. The V and J ends lost 2 bases and 5 bases, in that order; junction bases with no gene match: 6. The DNA for the CDR3 is TGTGCCAGCAGTGAAATTACTAGCGGGAGGGTCGACGAGCAGTACTTC. Translated, it gives CASSEITSGRVDEQYF.

The V call is TRBV10-3, the J call TRBJ2-3; tentatively, D is TRBD2 (6 bases). The V gene's germline CDR1 is ENHRY and CDR2 SYGVKD. The CDR3 is 17 amino acids. The ends were cut back, 3 bases at V and 0 bases at J, with 16 bases in the middle. CDR3 region: CAISDLGLTESTDTQYF. The CDR3 DNA follows: TGTGCCATCAGTGATTTGGGACTCACTGAGAGCACAGATACGCAGTATTTT.

CDR3: CASSQDQGAASYEQYF. The CDR3 nucleotides read TGCGCCAGCAGCCAAGATCAGGGGGCAGCGTCCTACGAGCAGTACTTC. This sequence joins TRBV4-1 and TRBJ2-7; TRBD1 aligns across 8 bases. This CDR3 is 16 amino acids long. Germline-derived CDR1 and CDR2 are MGHRA and YSYEKL. With V trimmed by 0 bases and J by 1 base, 5 bases remained unmatched.

This clone showed up just once. The CDR3 is CASSRTSGGNEQFF. As DNA, the CDR3 is TGTGCCAGCAGCCGGACTAGCGGGGGAAATGAGCAGTTCTTC. V is TRBV6-5 and J is TRBJ2-1, with 13 bases that match TRBD2. V shed 6 bases and J 7 bases; nucleotides not matched to a gene: 3. The CDR3 is made up of 14 amino acids. Germline V gives CDR1 MNHEY, CDR2 SVGAGI.

This clone was counted once. The chain uses TRBV29-1 and TRBJ2-3, with 12 bases identical to TRBD2. V lost 7 bases, J lost 1 base, and 6 bases stayed unmatched. This CDR3 is 15 amino acids long. Germline V lookup: CDR1 SQVTM, CDR2 ANQGSEA. The CDR3 bases are TGCAGCGCCTTACTAGCGGGAGGCCGCACAGATACGCAGTATTTT. It translates to CSALLAGGRTDTQYF.

J is TRBJ2-3 and V is TRBV11-3, with 11 bases lining up with TRBD2. The CDR3 extends over 16 amino acids. The germline V gene encodes CDR1 SGHNT and CDR2 YENEEA. V dropped 5 bases and J dropped 0; count of bases not matched to a gene: 4. CDR3 sequence (DNA): TGTGCCAGCAGCCCGGGACTAGCGGAGAGCACAGATACGCAGTATTTT. Its protein product is CASSPGLAESTDTQYF.

The rearrangement uses TRBV10-1 and TRBJ2-2, with a tentative D call TRBD1 (6 bases). The CDR3 totals 16 residues. Germline CDR1 reads WNHNN; CDR2 reads SYGVQD (reference sequence). Trimming took off 0 bases at V and 0 bases at J, with 8 bases between the two ends. CDR3 nucleotide sequence: TGCGCCAGCAGTGAGTCGAGGGGGACGAACACCGGGGAGCTGTTTTTT. Protein sequence: CASSESRGTNTGELFF.

The V and J genes are TRBV15 and TRBJ2-3; the match to TRBD1 covers 9 bases. The CDR3 loop spans 16 amino acids. Per germline, CDR1 LNHNV and CDR2 YYDKDF (reference sequence). V trimming: 0 bases; J trimming: 3 bases; junction bases outside the gene matches: 4. The CDR3 reads CATSRDPGTGTDTQYF. The CDR3 DNA sequence: TGTGCCACCAGCAGAGATCCGGGGACAGGGACAGATACGCAGTATTTT.

The V gene is TRBV10-2, the J gene TRBJ2-3; D is possibly TRBD2 (5 bases). Germline lookup yields CDR1 WSHSY and CDR2 SAAADI. V lost 6 bases to trimming and J lost 2 bases, with 27 bases between them. The CDR3 is 19 amino acids. The CDR3 DNA sequence: TGCGCCAGCAGCGGCGAAGGTGGGCGGGCCCCCCCAAACACAGATACGCAGTATTTT. It encodes CASSGEGGRAPPNTDTQYF.

CDR3: CASSLWTGKAGELFF. CDR3 in DNA: TGTGCCAGTAGTTTATGGACAGGGAAAGCCGGGGAGCTGTTTTTT. V gene TRBV19 combines with J gene TRBJ2-2; 8 bases align to TRBD1. CDR1 is LNHDA and CDR2 is SQIVND in the germline V gene (reference sequence). The junction had 8 bases not matched to a gene; V was cut back by 5 bases and J by 6 bases. The CDR3 length is 15 residues.

V gene TRBV4-3 combines with J gene TRBJ2-7, with unresolved D. The CDR3 loop spans 14 amino acids. With 0 bases removed from V and 1 base from J, the gap between germline ends came to 7 bases. Germline V lookup: CDR1 LGHNA, CDR2 YSLEER. The CDR3: CASSQEERSYEQYF. In DNA, the CDR3 is TGCGCCAGCAGCCAAGAAGAGAGATCCTACGAGCAGTACTTC.

V and J are TRBV27 and TRBJ2-1, with a tentative D call TRBD2 (6 bases). The CDR3 runs to 17 residues. Germline assignment: CDR1 MNHEY and CDR2 SMNVEV (reference sequence). Trimming took 6 bases from V and 0 from J, leaving 18 bases between them. CDR3 sequence: CASSPGSGLSSYNEQFF. For the CDR3, the DNA is TGTGCCAGCAGCCCAGGGAGCGGGTTGAGCTCCTACAATGAGCAGTTCTTC.

This rearrangement joins TRBV28 to TRBJ2-1; tentative D call: TRBD1 (6 bases). This CDR3 spans 15 amino acids. Germline CDR1 MDHEN, CDR2 SYDVKM. Between the trimmed V and J ends, which lost 5 bases and 6 bases, there was a span of 17 bases. The CDR3, as DNA: TGTGCCAGCAGTACGACAGGCGCCGGAGGCAATGAGCAGTTCTTC. It specifies CASSTTGAGGNEQFF.

The chain recombines TRBV11-2 with TRBJ2-7; TRBD2 matches 9 bases. V was clipped by 6 bases and J by 0 bases; unmatched bases: 3. The CDR3 runs to 14 residues. Germline V CDR1 and CDR2: SGHAT, FQNNGV. CDR3 protein: CASRSSGSSYEQYF. In nucleotides, the CDR3 is TGTGCCAGCAGGAGTAGCGGGAGCTCCTACGAGCAGTACTTC.

V is TRBV5-5 and J is TRBJ2-5, with TRBD2 matching over 8 bases. Trimming cost V 7 bases and J 2 bases; bases outside gene matches: 7. The CDR3 length is 14 residues. The germline V gene encodes CDR1 SGHKS and CDR2 YYEKEE (reference sequence). The CDR3 nucleotides are TGTGCCAGCGTACAGACTAGCGTTCAAGAGACCCAGTACTTC. Its protein product is CASVQTSVQETQYF.

This chain joins TRBV29-1 and TRBJ2-1; TRBD2 is a possible D gene (6 bases). Germline-derived CDR1 and CDR2 are SQVTM and ANQGSEA. Trimming removed 4 bases at V and 0 bases at J, with 16 bases between. The CDR3 covers 16 residues. CDR3 residues: CSVVLAELSSYNEQFF. The CDR3 DNA follows: TGCAGCGTTGTGTTAGCGGAGCTTTCCTCCTACAATGAGCAGTTCTTC.